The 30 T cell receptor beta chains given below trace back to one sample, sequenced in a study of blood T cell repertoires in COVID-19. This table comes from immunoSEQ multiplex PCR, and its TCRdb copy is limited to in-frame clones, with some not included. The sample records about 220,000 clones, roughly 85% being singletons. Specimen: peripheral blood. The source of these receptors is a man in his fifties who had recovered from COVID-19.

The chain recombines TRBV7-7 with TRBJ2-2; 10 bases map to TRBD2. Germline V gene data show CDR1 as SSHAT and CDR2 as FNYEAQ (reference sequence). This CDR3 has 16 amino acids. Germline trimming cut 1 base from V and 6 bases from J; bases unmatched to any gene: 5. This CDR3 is CASSLVTTSGPGELFF. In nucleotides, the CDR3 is TGTGCCAGCAGCTTAGTAACGACTAGCGGGCCCGGGGAGCTGTTTTTT. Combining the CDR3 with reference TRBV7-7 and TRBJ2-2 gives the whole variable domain GAGVSQSPRYKVTKRGQDVTLRCDPISSHATLYWYQQALGQGPEFLTYFNYEAQPDKSGLPSDRFSAERPEGSISTLTIQRTEQRDSAMYRCASSLVTTSGPGELFFGEGSRLTVL.

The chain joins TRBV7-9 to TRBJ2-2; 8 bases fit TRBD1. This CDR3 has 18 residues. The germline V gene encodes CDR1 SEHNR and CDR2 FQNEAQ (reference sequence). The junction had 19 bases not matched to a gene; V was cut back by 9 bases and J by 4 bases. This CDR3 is CASTHPVPGGLPTGELFF. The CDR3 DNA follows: TGTGCCAGTACTCACCCCGTACCAGGGGGCCTTCCCACCGGGGAGCTGTTTTTT.

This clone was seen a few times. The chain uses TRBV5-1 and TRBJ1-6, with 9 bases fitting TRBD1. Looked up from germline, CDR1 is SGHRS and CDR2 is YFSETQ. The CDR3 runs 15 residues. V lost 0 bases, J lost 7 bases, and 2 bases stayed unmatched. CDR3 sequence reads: CASSLAGTGNSPLHF. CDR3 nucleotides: TGCGCCAGCAGCTTGGCCGGGACAGGGAATTCACCCCTCCACTTT.

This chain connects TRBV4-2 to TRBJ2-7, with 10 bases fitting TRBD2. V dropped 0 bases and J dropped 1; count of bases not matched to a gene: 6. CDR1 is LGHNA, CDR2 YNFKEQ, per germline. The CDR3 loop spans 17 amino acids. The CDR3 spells CASSQDRGTSASYEQYF. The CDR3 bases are TGTGCCAGCAGCCAAGATCGCGGGACTAGCGCTTCCTACGAGCAGTACTTC.

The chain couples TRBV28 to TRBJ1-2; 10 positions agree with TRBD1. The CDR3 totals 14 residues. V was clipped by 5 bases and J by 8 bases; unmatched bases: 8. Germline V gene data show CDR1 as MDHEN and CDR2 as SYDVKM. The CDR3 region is CASSPGTGDGGYTF. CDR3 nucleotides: TGTGCCAGCAGTCCTGGGACAGGGGATGGGGGCTACACCTTC.

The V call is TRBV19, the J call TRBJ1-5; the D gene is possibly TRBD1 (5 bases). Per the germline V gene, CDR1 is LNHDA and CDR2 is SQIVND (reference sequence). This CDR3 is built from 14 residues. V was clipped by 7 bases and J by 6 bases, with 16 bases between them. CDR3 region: CASNVGLIGQPQHF. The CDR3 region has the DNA TGTGCCAGTAATGTGGGGCTTATAGGTCAGCCCCAGCATTTT.

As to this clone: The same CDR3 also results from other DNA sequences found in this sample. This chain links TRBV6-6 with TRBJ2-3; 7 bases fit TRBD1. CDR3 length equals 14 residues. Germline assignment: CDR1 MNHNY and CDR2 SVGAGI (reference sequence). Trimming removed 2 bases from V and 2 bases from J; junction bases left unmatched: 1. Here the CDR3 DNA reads TGTGCCAGCAGTTACGACAGGGTCACAGATACGCAGTATTTT. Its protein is CASSYDRVTDTQYF.

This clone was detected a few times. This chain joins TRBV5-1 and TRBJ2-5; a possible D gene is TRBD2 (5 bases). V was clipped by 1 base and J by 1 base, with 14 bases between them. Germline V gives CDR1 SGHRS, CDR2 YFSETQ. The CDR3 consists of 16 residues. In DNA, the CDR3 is TGCGCCAGCAGCTTGACGGCGGGCGGTCCCCAAGAGACCCAGTACTTC. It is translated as CASSLTAGGPQETQYF.

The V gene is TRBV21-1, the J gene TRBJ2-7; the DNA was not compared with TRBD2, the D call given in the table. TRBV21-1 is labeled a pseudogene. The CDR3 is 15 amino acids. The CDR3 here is CASSSSAGYSYEQYF. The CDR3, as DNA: TGTGCCAGCAGCAGCTCGGCGGGGTACTCCTACGAGCAGTACTTC.

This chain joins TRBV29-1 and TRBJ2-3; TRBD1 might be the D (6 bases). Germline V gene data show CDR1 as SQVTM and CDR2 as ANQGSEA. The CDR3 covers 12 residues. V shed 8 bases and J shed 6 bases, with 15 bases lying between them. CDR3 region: CSTLGQNDTQYF. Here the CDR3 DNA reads TGCAGCACCCTTGGACAGAATGATACGCAGTATTTT.

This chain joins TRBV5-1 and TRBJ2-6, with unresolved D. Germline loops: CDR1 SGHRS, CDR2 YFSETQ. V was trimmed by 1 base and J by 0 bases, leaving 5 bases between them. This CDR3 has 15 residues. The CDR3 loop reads CASSLTVSGANVLTF. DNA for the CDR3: TGCGCCAGCAGCTTGACAGTCTCTGGGGCCAACGTCCTGACTTTC. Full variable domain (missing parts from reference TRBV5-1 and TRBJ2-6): KAGVTQTPRYLIKTRGQQVTLSCSPISGHRSVSWYQQTPGQGLQFLFEYFSETQRNKGNFPGRFSGRQFSNSRSEMNVSTLELGDSALYLCASSLTVSGANVLTFGAGSRLTVL.

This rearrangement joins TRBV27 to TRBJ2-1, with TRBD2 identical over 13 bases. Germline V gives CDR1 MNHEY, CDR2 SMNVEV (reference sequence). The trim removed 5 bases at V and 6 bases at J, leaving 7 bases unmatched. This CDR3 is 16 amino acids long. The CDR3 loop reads CASSTRGTSGINEQFF. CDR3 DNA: TGTGCCAGCAGTACTCGGGGGACTAGCGGGATCAATGAGCAGTTCTTC.

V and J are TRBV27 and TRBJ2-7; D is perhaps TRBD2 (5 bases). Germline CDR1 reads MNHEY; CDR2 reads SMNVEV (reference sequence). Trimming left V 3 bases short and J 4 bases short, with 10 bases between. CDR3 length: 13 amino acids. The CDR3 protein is CASSFGLYYEQYF. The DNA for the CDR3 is TGTGCCAGCAGTTTCGGACTTTATTACGAGCAGTACTTC.

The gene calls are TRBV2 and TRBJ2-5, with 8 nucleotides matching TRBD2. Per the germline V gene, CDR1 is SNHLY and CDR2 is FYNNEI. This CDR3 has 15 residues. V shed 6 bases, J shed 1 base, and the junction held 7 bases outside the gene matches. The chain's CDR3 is CASRRLAGFQETQYF. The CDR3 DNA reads TGTGCCAGCAGACGGCTAGCGGGTTTCCAAGAGACCCAGTACTTC.

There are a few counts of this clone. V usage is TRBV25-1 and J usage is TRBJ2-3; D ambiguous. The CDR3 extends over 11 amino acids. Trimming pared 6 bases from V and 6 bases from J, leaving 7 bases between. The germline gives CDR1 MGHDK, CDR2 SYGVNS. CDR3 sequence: CASRNSDTQYF. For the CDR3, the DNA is TGTGCCAGCAGAAATTCGGATACGCAGTATTTT.

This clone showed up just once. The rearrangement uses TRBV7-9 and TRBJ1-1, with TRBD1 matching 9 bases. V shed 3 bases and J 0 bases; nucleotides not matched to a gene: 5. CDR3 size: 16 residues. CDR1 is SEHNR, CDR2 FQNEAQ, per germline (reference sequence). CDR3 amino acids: CASSLGQGLMNTEAFF. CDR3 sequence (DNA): TGTGCCAGCAGCTTGGGACAGGGTTTGATGAACACTGAAGCTTTCTTT.

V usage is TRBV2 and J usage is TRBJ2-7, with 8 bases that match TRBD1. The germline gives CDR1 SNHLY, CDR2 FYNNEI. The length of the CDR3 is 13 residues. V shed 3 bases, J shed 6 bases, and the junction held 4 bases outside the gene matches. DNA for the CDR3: TGTGCCAGCAGTGATGGACAGGGCGGCGAGCAGTACTTC. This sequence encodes CASSDGQGGEQYF. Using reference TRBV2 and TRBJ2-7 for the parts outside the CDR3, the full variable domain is EPEVTQTPSHQVTQMGQEVILRCVPISNHLYFYWYRQILGQKVEFLVSFYNNEISEKSEIFDDQFSVERPDGSNFTLKIRSTKLEDSAMYFCASSDGQGGEQYFGPGTRLTVT.

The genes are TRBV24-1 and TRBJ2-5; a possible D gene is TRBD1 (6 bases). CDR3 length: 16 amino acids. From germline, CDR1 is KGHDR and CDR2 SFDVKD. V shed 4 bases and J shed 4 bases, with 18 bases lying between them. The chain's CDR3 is CATSETGPGKGETQYF. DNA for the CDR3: TGTGCCACCAGTGAAACAGGGCCCGGGAAGGGAGAGACCCAGTACTTC.

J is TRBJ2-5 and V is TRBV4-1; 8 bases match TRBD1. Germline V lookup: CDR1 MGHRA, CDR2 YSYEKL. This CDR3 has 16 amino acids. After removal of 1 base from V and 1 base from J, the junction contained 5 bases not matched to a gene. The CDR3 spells CASSQGQGPFQETQYF. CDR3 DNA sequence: TGCGCCAGCAGCCAAGGACAGGGGCCTTTCCAAGAGACCCAGTACTTC.

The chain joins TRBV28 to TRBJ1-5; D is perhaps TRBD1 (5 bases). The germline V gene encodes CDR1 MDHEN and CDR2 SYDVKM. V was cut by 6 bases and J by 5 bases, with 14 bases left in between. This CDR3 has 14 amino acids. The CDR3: CASRPWTKDQPQHF. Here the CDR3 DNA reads TGTGCCAGCAGACCGTGGACAAAAGATCAGCCCCAGCATTTT.

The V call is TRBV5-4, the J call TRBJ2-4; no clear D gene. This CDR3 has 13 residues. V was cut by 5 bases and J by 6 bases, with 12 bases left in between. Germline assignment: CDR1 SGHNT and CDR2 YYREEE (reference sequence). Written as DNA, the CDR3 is TGTGCCAGCAGTTCCCCGACAAGAAACATTCAGTACTTC. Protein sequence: CASSSPTRNIQYF.

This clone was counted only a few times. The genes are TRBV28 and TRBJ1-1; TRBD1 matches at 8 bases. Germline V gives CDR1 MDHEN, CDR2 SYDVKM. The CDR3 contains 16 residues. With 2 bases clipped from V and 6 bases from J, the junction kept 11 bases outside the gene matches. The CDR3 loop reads CASSLGGTGGPSEAFF. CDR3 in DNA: TGTGCCAGCAGTTTAGGGGGCACAGGGGGACCCTCTGAAGCTTTCTTT.

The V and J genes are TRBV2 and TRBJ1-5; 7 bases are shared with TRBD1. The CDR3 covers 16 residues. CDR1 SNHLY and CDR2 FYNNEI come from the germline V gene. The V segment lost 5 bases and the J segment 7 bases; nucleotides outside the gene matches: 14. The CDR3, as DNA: TGTGCCAGCAGTCCCAGACAGGGAGGTTGGACGCAGCCCCAGCATTTT. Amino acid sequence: CASSPRQGGWTQPQHF. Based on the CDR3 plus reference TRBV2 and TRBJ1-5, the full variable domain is EPEVTQTPSHQVTQMGQEVILRCVPISNHLYFYWYRQILGQKVEFLVSFYNNEISEKSEIFDDQFSVERPDGSNFTLKIRSTKLEDSAMYFCASSPRQGGWTQPQHFGDGTRLSIL.

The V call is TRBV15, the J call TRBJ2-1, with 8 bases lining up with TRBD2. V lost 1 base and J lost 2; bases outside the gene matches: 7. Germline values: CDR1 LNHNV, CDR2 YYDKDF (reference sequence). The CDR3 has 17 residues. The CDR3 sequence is CATSRGRGLGAYNEQFF. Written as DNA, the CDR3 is TGTGCCACCAGCAGAGGTCGGGGACTAGGTGCCTACAATGAGCAGTTCTTC.

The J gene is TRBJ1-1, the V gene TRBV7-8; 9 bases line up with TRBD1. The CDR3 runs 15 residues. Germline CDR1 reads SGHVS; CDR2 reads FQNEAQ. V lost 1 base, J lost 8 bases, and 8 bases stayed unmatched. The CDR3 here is CASSLGFGQGNEAFF. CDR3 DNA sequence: TGTGCCAGCAGCTTAGGTTTCGGACAGGGGAACGAAGCTTTCTTT.

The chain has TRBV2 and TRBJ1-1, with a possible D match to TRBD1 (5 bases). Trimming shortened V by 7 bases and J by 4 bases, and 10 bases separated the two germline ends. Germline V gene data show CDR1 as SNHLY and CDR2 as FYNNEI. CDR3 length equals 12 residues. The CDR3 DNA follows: TGTGCCAGCACCCAGGGAAGCACTGAAGCTTTCTTT. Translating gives CASTQGSTEAFF.

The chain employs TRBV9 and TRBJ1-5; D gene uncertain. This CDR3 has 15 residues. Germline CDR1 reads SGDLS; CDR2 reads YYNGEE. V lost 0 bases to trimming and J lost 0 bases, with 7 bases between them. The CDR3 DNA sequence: TGTGCCAGCAGCGTAGGAGCTATTAGCAATCAGCCCCAGCATTTT. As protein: CASSVGAISNQPQHF.

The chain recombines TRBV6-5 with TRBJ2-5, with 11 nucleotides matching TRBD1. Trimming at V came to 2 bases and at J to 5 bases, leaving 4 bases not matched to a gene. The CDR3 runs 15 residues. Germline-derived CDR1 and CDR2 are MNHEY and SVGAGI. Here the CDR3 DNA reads TGTGCCAGCAGTTACGGGACAGGGGGTGTCGAGACCCAGTACTTC. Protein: CASSYGTGGVETQYF.

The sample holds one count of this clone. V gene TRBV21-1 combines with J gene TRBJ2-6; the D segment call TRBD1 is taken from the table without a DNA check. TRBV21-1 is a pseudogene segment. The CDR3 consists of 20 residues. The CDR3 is CASSKTRTGQMPSGANVLTF. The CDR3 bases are TGTGCCAGCAGCAAAACTAGGACAGGGCAAATGCCCTCTGGGGCCAACGTCCTGACTTTC.

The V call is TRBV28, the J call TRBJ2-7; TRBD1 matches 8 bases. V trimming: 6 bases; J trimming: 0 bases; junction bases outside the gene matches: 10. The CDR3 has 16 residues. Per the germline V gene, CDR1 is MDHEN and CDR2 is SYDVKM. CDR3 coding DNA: TGTGCCAGCAGCTTACTCCCGGGACAGGTCTCCTACGAGCAGTACTTC. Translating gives CASSLLPGQVSYEQYF.